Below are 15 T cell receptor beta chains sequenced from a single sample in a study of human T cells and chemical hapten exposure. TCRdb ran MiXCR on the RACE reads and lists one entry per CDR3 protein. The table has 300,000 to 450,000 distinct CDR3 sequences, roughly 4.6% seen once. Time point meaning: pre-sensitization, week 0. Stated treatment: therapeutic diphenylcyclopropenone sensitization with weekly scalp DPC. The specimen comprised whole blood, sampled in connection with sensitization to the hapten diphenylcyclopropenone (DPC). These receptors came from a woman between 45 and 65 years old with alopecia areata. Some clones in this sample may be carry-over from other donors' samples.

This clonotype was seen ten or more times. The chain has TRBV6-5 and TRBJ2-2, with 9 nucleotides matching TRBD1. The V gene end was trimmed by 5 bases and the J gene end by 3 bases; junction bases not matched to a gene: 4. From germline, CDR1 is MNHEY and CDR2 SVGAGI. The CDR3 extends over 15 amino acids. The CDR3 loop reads CASSTGQGHTGELFF. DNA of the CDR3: TGTGCCAGCAGTACTGGACAGGGGCACACCGGGGAGCTGTTTTTT.

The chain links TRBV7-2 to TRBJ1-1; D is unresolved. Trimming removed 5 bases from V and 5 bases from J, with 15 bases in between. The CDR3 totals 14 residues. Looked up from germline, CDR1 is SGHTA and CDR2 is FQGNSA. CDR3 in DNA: TGTGCCAGCAGCCCCCAGACGGGGAGAACTGAAGCTTTCTTT. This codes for CASSPQTGRTEAFF.

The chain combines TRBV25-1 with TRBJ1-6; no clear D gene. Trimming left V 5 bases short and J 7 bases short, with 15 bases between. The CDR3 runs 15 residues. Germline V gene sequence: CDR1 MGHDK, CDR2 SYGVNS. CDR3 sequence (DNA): TGTGCCAGCAGTACTGAGGGTTACGGGAATTCACCCCTCCACTTT. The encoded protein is CASSTEGYGNSPLHF.

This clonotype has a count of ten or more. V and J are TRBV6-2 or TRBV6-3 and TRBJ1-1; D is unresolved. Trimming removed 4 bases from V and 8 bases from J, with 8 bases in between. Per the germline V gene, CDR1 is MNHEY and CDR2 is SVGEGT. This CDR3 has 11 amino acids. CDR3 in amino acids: CASSFGREAFF. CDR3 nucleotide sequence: TGTGCCAGCAGTTTCGGCCGGGAAGCTTTCTTT.

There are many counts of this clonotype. Here the CDR3 reads CASSLEGADTQYF. The CDR3 nucleotides are TGCGCCAGCAGCTTAGAGGGGGCAGATACGCAGTATTTT. The chain joins TRBV5-1 to TRBJ2-3; tentative D call: TRBD1 (6 bases). Germline CDR1 is SGHRS and CDR2 is YFSETQ. The CDR3 length is 13 residues. V lost 2 bases, J lost 4 bases, and 8 bases lay in between. The full variable domain, completed using reference TRBV5-1 and TRBJ2-3, is KAGVTQTPRYLIKTRGQQVTLSCSPISGHRSVSWYQQTPGQGLQFLFEYFSETQRNKGNFPGRFSGRQFSNSRSEMNVSTLELGDSALYLCASSLEGADTQYFGPGTRLTVL.

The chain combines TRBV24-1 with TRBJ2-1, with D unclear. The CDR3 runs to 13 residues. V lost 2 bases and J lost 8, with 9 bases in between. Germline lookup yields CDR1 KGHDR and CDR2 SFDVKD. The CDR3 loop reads CATSDSEFDEQFF. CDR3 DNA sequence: TGTGCCACCAGTGATTCAGAGTTCGATGAGCAGTTCTTC.

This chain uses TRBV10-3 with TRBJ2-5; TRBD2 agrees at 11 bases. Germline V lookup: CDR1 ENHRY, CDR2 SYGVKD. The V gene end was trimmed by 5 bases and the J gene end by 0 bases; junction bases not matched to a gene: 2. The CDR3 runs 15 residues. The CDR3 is CAISILAGDQETQYF. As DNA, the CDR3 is TGTGCCATCAGTATACTAGCGGGGGACCAAGAGACCCAGTACTTC.

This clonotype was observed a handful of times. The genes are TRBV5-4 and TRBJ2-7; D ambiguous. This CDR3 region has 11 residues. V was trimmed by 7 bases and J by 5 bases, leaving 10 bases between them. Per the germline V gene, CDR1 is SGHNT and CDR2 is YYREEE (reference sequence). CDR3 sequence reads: CASGPFDEQYF. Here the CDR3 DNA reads TGTGCCAGCGGGCCCTTCGACGAGCAGTACTTC. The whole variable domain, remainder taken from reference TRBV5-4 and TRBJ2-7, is ETGVTQSPTHLIKTRGQQVTLRCSSQSGHNTVSWYQQALGQGPQFIFQYYREEENGRGNFPPRFSGLQFPNYSSELNVNALELDDSALYLCASGPFDEQYFGPGTRLTVT.

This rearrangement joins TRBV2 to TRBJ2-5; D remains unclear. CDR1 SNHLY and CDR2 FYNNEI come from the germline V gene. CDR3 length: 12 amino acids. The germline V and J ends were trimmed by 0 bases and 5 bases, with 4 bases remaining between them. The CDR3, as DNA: TGTGCCAGCAGTGAAGCGCTTGAGACCCAGTACTTC. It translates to CASSEALETQYF.

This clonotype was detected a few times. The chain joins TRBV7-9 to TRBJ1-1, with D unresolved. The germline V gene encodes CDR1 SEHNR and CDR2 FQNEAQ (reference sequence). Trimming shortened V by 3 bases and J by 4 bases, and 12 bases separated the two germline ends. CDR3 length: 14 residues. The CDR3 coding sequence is TGTGCCAGCAGCTTGGCGACTGAGCCCACTGAAGCTTTCTTT. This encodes CASSLATEPTEAFF.

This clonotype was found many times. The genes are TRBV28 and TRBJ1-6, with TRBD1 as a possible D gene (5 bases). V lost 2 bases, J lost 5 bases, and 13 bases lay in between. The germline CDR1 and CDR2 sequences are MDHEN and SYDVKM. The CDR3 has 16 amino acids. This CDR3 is CASSLGGSGNNSPLHF. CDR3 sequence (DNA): TGTGCCAGCAGTTTAGGGGGGTCGGGGAATAATTCACCCCTCCACTTT.

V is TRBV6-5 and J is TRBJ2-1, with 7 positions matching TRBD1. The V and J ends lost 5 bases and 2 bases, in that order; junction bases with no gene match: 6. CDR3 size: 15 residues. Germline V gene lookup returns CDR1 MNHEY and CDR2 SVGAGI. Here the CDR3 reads CASSPPGGTYNEQFF. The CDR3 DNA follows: TGTGCCAGCAGTCCTCCAGGGGGAACCTACAATGAGCAGTTCTTC.

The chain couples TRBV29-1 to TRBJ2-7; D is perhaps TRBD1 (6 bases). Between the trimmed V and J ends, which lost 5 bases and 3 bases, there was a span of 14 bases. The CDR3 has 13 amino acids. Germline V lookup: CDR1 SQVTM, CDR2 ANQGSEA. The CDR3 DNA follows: TGCAGCGTTTCAGGGGACACACTCTACGAGCAGTACTTC. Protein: CSVSGDTLYEQYF.

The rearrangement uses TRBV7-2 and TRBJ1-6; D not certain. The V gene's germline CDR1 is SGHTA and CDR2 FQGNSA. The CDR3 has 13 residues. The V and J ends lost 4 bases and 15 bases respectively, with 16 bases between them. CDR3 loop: CASSSVDLAGLHF. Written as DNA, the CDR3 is TGTGCCAGCAGCTCTGTCGACCTGGCGGGCCTCCACTTT.

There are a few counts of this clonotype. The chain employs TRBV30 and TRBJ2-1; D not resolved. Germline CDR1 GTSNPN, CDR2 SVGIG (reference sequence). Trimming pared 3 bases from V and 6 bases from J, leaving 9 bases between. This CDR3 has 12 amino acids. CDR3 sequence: CAWSAQGNEQFF. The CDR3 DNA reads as TGTGCCTGGAGCGCCCAAGGCAATGAGCAGTTCTTC.